These 3 T cell receptor beta chains originate from one sample sequenced in a study of T cells in Graves' hyperthyroidism and ophthalmopathy. RNA transcripts served as the template for amplifying TCR beta CDR3 regions. TCR CDR3 regions were first amplified by RT-PCR with HTBI primers. TCRdb itself ran the multiplex PCR reads through MiXCR, one entry per CDR3 protein. The data hold approximately 640,000 distinct CDR3 sequences, with 17% observed a single time. What was sequenced was blood. Source of these receptors: a man between 45 and 60 years old with Graves' hyperthyroidism.

This chain links TRBV6-9 with TRBJ2-7; D call uncertain. This CDR3 contains 14 residues. Germline V CDR1 and CDR2: MNHGY, SVAAGI. V was cut by 4 bases and J by 0 bases, with 10 bases left in between. CDR3: CASSLRWSSYEQYF. The CDR3 DNA is TGTGCCAGCAGTTTGCGTTGGAGCTCCTACGAGCAGTACTTC.

This clonotype was picked up many times. The J gene is TRBJ2-5, the V gene TRBV7-2; maybe TRBD2 (6 bases). The CDR3 spans 15 residues. The germline V gene has CDR1 SGHTA and CDR2 FQGNSA. V lost 4 bases and J lost 4, with 16 bases in between. The CDR3 DNA reads as TGTGCCAGCAGCTGGACCGGGAGCCGGGGAGAGACCCAGTACTTC. Translation: CASSWTGSRGETQYF.

This clonotype was seen more than once but under ten times. The chain is built from TRBV7-8 and TRBJ2-2; 10 bases match TRBD1. The CDR3 loop spans 16 amino acids. Unmatched junction bases numbered 7, after V lost 4 bases and J lost 5 bases. Looked up from germline, CDR1 is SGHVS and CDR2 is FQNEAQ. CDR3 DNA: TGTGCCAGCAGCTCCGCGGGACAGGGGTGGACCGGGGAGCTGTTTTTT. Residues: CASSSAGQGWTGELFF.